This passage covers 27 T cell receptor beta chains from one sample sequenced in a study of Graves' ophthalmopathy and Graves' hyperthyroidism. The authors amplified TCR beta CDR3 regions from RNA transcripts. Scientists carried out first-round RT-PCR using HTBI primers and then a second-round multiplex PCR. TCRdb called the multiplex PCR reads again in MiXCR, with one record for every CDR3 protein. The sample yields fewer than 350,000 distinct CDR3 sequences, roughly 15% seen once. Material: peripheral blood. The receptor set was obtained from an adult man with Graves' ophthalmopathy.

This clonotype occurred many times. This rearrangement joins TRBV13 to TRBJ2-7, with a tentative D call TRBD1 (6 bases). CDR3 length: 14 residues. The germline V and J ends were trimmed by 3 bases and 2 bases, with 11 bases remaining between them. Germline lookup yields CDR1 PRHDT and CDR2 FYEKMQ (reference sequence). The CDR3 DNA reads as TGTGCCAGCAGCTTGGACAGACTTACCTACGAGCAGTACTTC. The encoded protein is CASSLDRLTYEQYF.

This clonotype has a count of ten or more. The chain has TRBV5-1 and TRBJ2-2; D is undetermined. The CDR3 runs 14 residues. V was clipped by 0 bases and J by 7 bases, with 10 bases between them. Germline assignment: CDR1 SGHRS and CDR2 YFSETQ. CDR3 nucleotides: TGCGCCAGCAGCTTGGTTCCCCTCGGCGGGGAGCTGTTTTTT. Translating it yields CASSLVPLGGELFF.

This clonotype was counted ten times or more. This chain joins TRBV30 and TRBJ1-2, with 11 bases lining up with TRBD1. Per germline, CDR1 GTSNPN and CDR2 SVGIG (reference sequence). V was pared by 8 bases and J by 6 bases, with 14 bases of the junction left unmatched. This CDR3 is 15 amino acids long. The CDR3: CAHQGQGAKGDGYTF. The CDR3 DNA follows: TGTGCCCATCAAGGACAGGGGGCAAAAGGGGATGGCTACACCTTC. The entire variable domain, with the rest obtained from reference TRBV30 and TRBJ1-2, is as follows: SQTIHQWPATLVQPVGSPLSLECTVEGTSNPNLYWYRQAAGRGLQLLFYSVGIGQISSEVPQNLSASRPQDRQFILSSKKLLLSDSGFYLCAHQGQGAKGDGYTFGSGTRLTVV.

The chain recombines TRBV11-2 with TRBJ2-5; TRBD1 aligns across 9 bases. Germline loops: CDR1 SGHAT, CDR2 FQNNGV. The V gene end was trimmed by 5 bases and the J gene end by 7 bases; junction bases not matched to a gene: 8. This CDR3 is 14 amino acids long. The CDR3, as DNA: TGTGCCAGCAGCGACCGGGACAGGGATGTGACCCAGTACTTC. Protein: CASSDRDRDVTQYF.

This clonotype has ten or more counts. In nucleotides, the CDR3 is TGTGCCAGCAGTGAGGGGTCCGGGGAGCTGTTTTTT. Residues: CASSEGSGELFF. J is TRBJ2-2 and V is TRBV25-1; no definite D call. From germline, CDR1 is MGHDK and CDR2 SYGVNS. This CDR3 is 12 amino acids long. Deletions cut 3 bases from V and 6 bases from J, with 5 bases between.

This clonotype was counted at least ten times. The chain carries TRBV7-2 and TRBJ1-6; 8 bases line up with TRBD1. Per germline, CDR1 SGHTA and CDR2 FQGNSA. CDR3 size: 17 residues. V was pared by 0 bases and J by 4 bases, with 5 bases of the junction left unmatched. The CDR3 here is CASSLALTGVYNSPLHF. The CDR3 nucleotides read TGTGCCAGCAGCTTAGCGCTGACAGGGGTTTATAATTCACCCCTCCACTTT.

The table lists this clonotype with many counts. This rearrangement joins TRBV7-9 to TRBJ2-5; 10 nucleotides match TRBD2. V shed 5 bases and J 3 bases; nucleotides not matched to a gene: 9. The CDR3 loop spans 16 amino acids. The germline V gene encodes CDR1 SEHNR and CDR2 FQNEAQ (reference sequence). CDR3 sequence: CASSRVRGLAKETQYF. DNA of the CDR3: TGTGCCAGCAGCCGCGTAAGGGGACTAGCGAAAGAGACCCAGTACTTC.

Many counts were recorded for this clonotype. The chain joins TRBV27 to TRBJ2-7, with D possibly called TRBD1 or TRBD2 (5 bases each). V was clipped by 6 bases and J by 0 bases, with 18 bases between them. CDR3 length: 16 residues. Germline lookup yields CDR1 MNHEY and CDR2 SMNVEV (reference sequence). CDR3 nucleotides: TGTGCCAGCAGCGGGGTGGGACCGAAGAGCTCCTACGAGCAGTACTTC. Translated: CASSGVGPKSSYEQYF.

This clonotype was picked up many times. The chain employs TRBV19 and TRBJ2-7; 7 nucleotides agree with TRBD2. The CDR3 has 13 amino acids. With 7 bases clipped from V and 5 bases from J, the junction kept 8 bases outside the gene matches. Germline values: CDR1 LNHDA, CDR2 SQIVND (reference sequence). CDR3 protein: CASNRGRGDEQYF. DNA of the CDR3: TGTGCCAGTAATCGCGGGAGAGGAGACGAGCAGTACTTC.

This clonotype was seen many times. The rearrangement joins TRBV7-9 to TRBJ1-2; D is undetermined. V lost 6 bases to trimming and J lost 4 bases, with 21 bases between them. The V gene's germline CDR1 is SEHNR and CDR2 FQNEAQ (reference sequence). The CDR3 extends over 16 amino acids. The chain's CDR3 is CASRQNGLPVGYGYTF. Here the CDR3 DNA reads TGTGCCAGCAGACAAAACGGGCTCCCCGTGGGCTATGGCTACACCTTC.

This clonotype was detected ten times or more. This chain connects TRBV30 to TRBJ1-5, with D hard to call. The V end lost 0 bases, the J end lost 1 base, and 10 bases lay between the germline ends. The germline V gene has CDR1 GTSNPN and CDR2 SVGIG (reference sequence). CDR3 length: 15 residues. The CDR3, as DNA: TGTGCCTGGAGTGTATCCGGGGAGAGCAATCAGCCCCAGCATTTT. This sequence encodes CAWSVSGESNQPQHF.

The sample holds many counts of this clonotype. The chain is built from TRBV19 and TRBJ1-5; TRBD1 matches at 9 bases. This CDR3 comprises 15 residues. Trimming removed 6 bases from V and 6 bases from J; junction bases left unmatched: 9. Germline CDR1 reads LNHDA; CDR2 reads SQIVND (reference sequence). CDR3 residues: CASSSGTGHGQPQHF. CDR3 nucleotides: TGTGCCAGTAGCTCCGGGACAGGGCACGGTCAGCCCCAGCATTTT.

This clonotype was detected many times. The genes are TRBV20-1 and TRBJ1-2; a possible D gene is TRBD1 (6 bases). CDR1 is DFQATT, CDR2 SNEGSKA, per germline (reference sequence). The CDR3 contains 13 residues. Trimming removed 1 base from V and 2 bases from J, with 8 bases in between. The CDR3 protein is CSARVGQNYGYTF. CDR3 coding DNA: TGCAGTGCTAGAGTAGGACAGAACTATGGCTACACCTTC.

In this sample, this clonotype turned up many times. The chain carries TRBV29-1 and TRBJ2-5, with TRBD2 matching 10 bases. Germline V lookup: CDR1 SQVTM, CDR2 ANQGSEA. V shed 7 bases, J shed 4 bases, and the junction held 12 bases outside the gene matches. This CDR3 spans 15 amino acids. The CDR3 protein is CSGTRLAGGRETQYF. CDR3 sequence (DNA): TGCAGCGGTACTCGCTTAGCGGGAGGCAGAGAGACCCAGTACTTC. The full variable domain, with the rest looked up from reference TRBV29-1 and TRBJ2-5, is SAVISQKPSRDICQRGTSLTIQCQVDSQVTMMFWYRQQPGQSLTLIATANQGSEATYESGFVIDKFPISRPNLTFSTLTVSNMSPEDSSIYLCSGTRLAGGRETQYFGPGTRLLVL.

This clonotype has ten or more counts. V is TRBV6-1 and J is TRBJ1-1, with D unresolved. The CDR3 extends over 11 amino acids. CDR1 is MNHNS, CDR2 SASEGT, per germline. Trimming stripped 6 bases from V and 7 bases from J, with 9 bases between. The CDR3 DNA reads TGTGCCAGCAGCGATCTCGGTGAAGCTTTCTTT. Its protein is CASSDLGEAFF.

This clonotype was picked up many times. The rearrangement joins TRBV7-9 to TRBJ1-1; no clear D. This CDR3 has 14 residues. Germline lookup yields CDR1 SEHNR and CDR2 FQNEAQ (reference sequence). Deletions cut 5 bases from V and 4 bases from J, with 14 bases between. CDR3 DNA: TGTGCCAGCAGCCCAGCGGGCGGGAGCACTGAAGCTTTCTTT. Translated, it gives CASSPAGGSTEAFF.

This clonotype appeared many times. V is TRBV11-2 and J is TRBJ2-5; 10 nucleotides match TRBD2. CDR1 is SGHAT, CDR2 FQNNGV, per germline. CDR3 size: 17 residues. Trimming cost V 3 bases and J 5 bases; bases outside gene matches: 12. The CDR3 DNA sequence: TGTGCCAGCAGCTTTGGAGGTCCTAGCGGGAGAGGGGAGACCCAGTACTTC. Its protein product is CASSFGGPSGRGETQYF.

V and J are TRBV10-1 and TRBJ1-1; no firm D call. V was pared by 2 bases and J by 1 base, with 5 bases between. Germline CDR1 WNHNN, CDR2 SYGVQD (reference sequence). The CDR3 covers 13 residues. The CDR3 DNA follows: TGCGCCAGCAGTGAGAATTGGAACACTGAAGCTTTCTTT. This translates into CASSENWNTEAFF.

Worth noting for this clonotype: With a much larger clone just one base away, this may be a read error. V is TRBV20-1 and J is TRBJ1-5; no clear D gene. This CDR3 is built from 13 residues. Germline V gives CDR1 DFQATT, CDR2 SNEGSKA (reference sequence). In DNA, the CDR3 is TGCAGTGCTAGAGCCTCTGGGGATCAGCCCCATCATTTT. Protein product: CSARASGDQPHHF.

The sample holds many counts of this clonotype. Because the CDR3's place on the DNA is in doubt, the DNA is left out and the CDR3 is given as listed by TCRdb. The rearrangement links TRBV12-3 or TRBV12-4 to TRBJ1-5; whether TRBD1, the table's D call, matches the DNA was not checked. The CDR3 is 16 amino acids long, termini counted. The CDR3 spells CASSSGQGVSNQPQHF.

Many counts were recorded for this clonotype. The genes are TRBV6-2 or TRBV6-3 and TRBJ2-5; D possibly corresponds to TRBD2 (6 bases). Germline CDR1 and CDR2: MNHEY and SVGEGT. The ends were cut back, 8 bases at V and 5 bases at J, with 21 bases in the middle. The CDR3 sequence is 15 residues long. The CDR3 region is CASCSLREKGETQYF. The CDR3, as DNA: TGTGCCAGCTGTTCGCTCCGGGAGAAAGGGGAGACCCAGTACTTC.

This clonotype has only a few counts. The chain combines TRBV18 with TRBJ2-7; D remains unclear. The CDR3 length is 14 residues. Germline V gives CDR1 KGHSH, CDR2 LQKENI. Trimming removed 1 base at V and 2 bases at J, with 9 bases between. The CDR3 DNA reads as TGTGCCAGCTCACCACAATCTAGAACCTACGAGCAGTACTTC. Amino acids: CASSPQSRTYEQYF.

In its sample, this clonotype was seen many times. This chain uses TRBV7-3 with TRBJ2-7, with 12 bases matching TRBD2. V dropped 4 bases and J dropped 5; count of bases not matched to a gene: 0. Germline loops: CDR1 SGHTA, CDR2 FQGTGA. CDR3 size: 13 residues. CDR3 nucleotides: TGTGCCAGCAGCTCTAGCGGGAGGGACGAGCAGTACTTC. Protein product: CASSSSGRDEQYF.

This clonotype was picked up many times. The chain carries TRBV19 and TRBJ1-5; 10 nucleotides line up with TRBD1. Trimming took 2 bases from V and 4 from J; bases not matched to a gene: 5. The CDR3 is 16 amino acids. Germline lookup yields CDR1 LNHDA and CDR2 SQIVND (reference sequence). CDR3 region: CASSIRGTGANQPQHF. CDR3 sequence (DNA): TGTGCCAGTAGTATACGCGGGACAGGGGCTAATCAGCCCCAGCATTTT.

The chain has TRBV7-2 and TRBJ2-5, with no clear D. V lost 3 bases, J lost 1 base, and 9 bases lay in between. In germline, CDR1 is SGHTA, CDR2 FQGNSA. The CDR3 runs to 14 residues. The CDR3 region has the DNA TGTGCCAGCAGCTTTTCTAGGGTCCAAGAGACCCAGTACTTC. It is translated as CASSFSRVQETQYF. Supplemented by reference TRBV7-2 and TRBJ2-5, the full variable domain reads GAGVSQSPSNKVTEKGKDVELRCDPISGHTALYWYRQSLGQGLEFLIYFQGNSAPDKSGLPSDRFSAERTGGSVSTLTIQRTQQEDSAVYLCASSFSRVQETQYFGPGTRLLVL.

The table lists this clonotype with many counts. V gene TRBV2 combines with J gene TRBJ2-2; D unresolved. V lost 5 bases and J 0 bases, leaving 7 bases between the germline ends. The germline V gene encodes CDR1 SNHLY and CDR2 FYNNEI. This CDR3 comprises 14 residues. In DNA form, the CDR3 reads TGTGCCAGCAGTAGGCCGGCGAACACCGGGGAGCTGTTTTTT. Translating it yields CASSRPANTGELFF.

V gene TRBV20-1 combines with J gene TRBJ1-2; 10 bases map to TRBD1. V dropped 6 bases and J dropped 4; count of bases not matched to a gene: 11. The CDR3 is made up of 15 amino acids. Germline V gene sequence: CDR1 DFQATT, CDR2 SNEGSKA (reference sequence). Here the CDR3 DNA reads TGCAGTGCCCCACTGACAGGGGGCGCGGGCTATGGCTACACCTTC. This codes for CSAPLTGGAGYGYTF.